This is a list of T cell receptor beta chains from one sample in a study of cytomegalovirus exposure and HLA in healthy donors. Using immunoSEQ multiplex PCR, the repertoire was profiled, and TCRdb retains in-frame clones only, with some absent. Recorded for this sample: approximately 110,000 clones. Material for sequencing was PBMCs. Receptors originate from a man aged 18 to 35 in good health and CMV-seronegative. Each CDR3 is given without its conserved first and last residue. The D gene is left open where the match is weak.

TRBD2 TRBV4-2 15 ASSPPTSGSSMREQF
. TRBV18 13 ASSPLGHKNTEAF
. TRBV6-5 13 ASSYRSSPVYEQY
TRBD2 TRBV30 13 AWSETSGVYNEQF
TRBD1 TRBV5-1 11 ASSLTGVNEQF
. TRBV11-2 13 ASSSIRGQQETQY
TRBD1 TRBV27 12 ASSLSQGTYGYT
. TRBV7-2 13 ASSFGPDSNQPQH
. TRBV10-3 15 AISDDGGVRIDYGYT
TRBD1 TRBV5-6 12 ASSWGQGRNEQF
. TRBV11-2 14 ASSLDTGHLNTEAF
. TRBV6-1 16 ASSESRGHTLPNYGYT
TRBD1 TRBV5-4 12 ASSSGQGGEKLF
. TRBV10-1 10 ASSDGGETQY
TRBD1 TRBV27 13 ASSLFPGQGYGYT
. TRBV2 14 ASRNYEQEINYGYT
TRBD1 TRBV6-5 13 ASSSLQGALYQQY
. TRBV7-8 12 ASSLGDKNTEAF